This record covers a single T cell receptor beta chain. This record belongs to a study of blood T cell repertoires in COVID-19. Study information: There were acute and convalescent COVID-19 samples, and they came from the United States, Italy and Spain.

The Seattle patients joined while their infection was active and were tracked longitudinally afterward. In the study's own analysis: Amplification from reference gene primers served as the basis for estimated nucleated cell counts. Clones were read by immunoSEQ multiplex PCR, and TCRdb kept only the in-frame ones, dropping some. V, J and clone size are taken as reported in that table, and D and trimming were inferred from the DNA itself. The table shows just under 350,000 clones, with roughly 86% occurring only once. The germline V gene encodes CDR1 MDHEN and CDR2 SYDVKM. Trimming took 10 bases from V and 3 from J; bases not matched to a gene: 12. CDR3 length: 15 amino acids.

The TCR was taken from a woman in her sixties or seventies with COVID-19, enrolled during active disease. The chain recombines TRBV28 with TRBJ1-5, with 7 bases aligning to TRBD1. What was sequenced was peripheral blood. The CDR3 region has the DNA TGTGCCACTTCACAACGGGACAGACCCAATCAGCCCCAGCATTTT. Protein product: CATSQRDRPNQPQHF.